A selection of T cell receptor beta chains follows, all from one sample in a study of shared clonotypes between healthy human individuals. The table came from immunoSEQ multiplex PCR; TCRdb's copy has only in-frame clones and leaves some out. The sample holds millions of clones, about 95% seen once. Sequencing used naive CD8+ T cells sorted from blood. Receptors originate from a man younger than 30 in good health. The CDR3 runs from the conserved cysteine through the conserved F or W. The order of the fields is J gene, D gene, clone size, CDR3 length, V gene, CDR3 DNA, CDR3 protein. D genes are given only for firm matches. Only some rows state a clone size, as once, few, many or a class for expanded clones.

TRBJ2-3 TRBD2 - 17 TRBV6-4 TGTGCCAGCAGTGAACAGGGCGGGAGGGCCTTGCCAGATACGCAGTATTTT CASSEQGGRALPDTQYF
TRBJ2-7 - - 11 TRBV6-5 TGTGCCAGCCGCCTCCTCTACGAGCAGTACTTC CASRLLYEQYF
TRBJ2-5 - - 16 TRBV4-2 TGTGCCAGCAGCCAAGAGGACTCCCTGGGTGGGGAGACCCAGTACTTC CASSQEDSLGGETQYF
TRBJ2-7 - - 13 TRBV10-3 TGTGCCATCAGTATGGACCCTCCCTACGAGCAGTACTTC CAISMDPPYEQYF
TRBJ2-1 - - 15 TRBV6-1 TGTGCCAGCACCCAAGGAACGTCCCCCTACAATGAGCAGTTCTTC CASTQGTSPYNEQFF
TRBJ2-1 - - 15 TRBV6-5 TGTGCCAGCAGTTACTCGAGCGAAGCCTACAATGAGCAGTTCTTC CASSYSSEAYNEQFF
TRBJ2-5 TRBD2 - 16 TRBV27 TGTGCCAGCAGTTTATCGCCCGGGACTAACCAAGAGACCCAGTACTTC CASSLSPGTNQETQYF
TRBJ2-1 TRBD2 once 14 TRBV27 TGTGCCAGCAGTCAAGCGGGGGCGGCAAATGAGCAGTTCTTC CASSQAGAANEQFF
TRBJ2-5 - - 13 TRBV2 TGTGCCAGCAAGGACAGAGAGCAAGAGACCCAGTACTTC CASKDREQETQYF
TRBJ2-5 - - 14 TRBV6-5 TGTGCCAGCAGTTACCTGCCGGAGGGAGAGACCCAGTACTTC CASSYLPEGETQYF
TRBJ2-7 TRBD1 - 14 TRBV7-9 TGTGCCAGCAGCTTACTACAGGGGAAGGACGAGCAGTACTTC CASSLLQGKDEQYF
TRBJ2-5 - - 13 TRBV7-7 TGTGCTAGCAGCTTAAGTGGTGGGGAGACCCAGTACTTC CASSLSGGETQYF
TRBJ2-7 - - 14 TRBV2 TGTGCCAGCAGTGGGGCAGAGACTCGCAACGAGCAGTACTTC CASSGAETRNEQYF
TRBJ2-1 - few 11 TRBV5-4 TGTGCCAGCAGCTTGGAGGGTGAGCAGTTCTTC CASSLEGEQFF
TRBJ2-2 - - 11 TRBV9 TGTGCCAGCAGCGTAACCGGGGAGCTGTTTTTT CASSVTGELFF
TRBJ2-5 - - 16 TRBV4-1 TGCGCCAGCAGCCCAGGTTGGGACCCTATCCAAGAGACCCAGTACTTC CASSPGWDPIQETQYF
TRBJ1-2 - - 14 TRBV27 TGTGCCAGCAGTTCCCAAGGGAATGGAGTGGGCTACACCTTC CASSSQGNGVGYTF
TRBJ1-4 - once 13 TRBV28 TGTGCCAGCATTCCTAGTCTCGGTGAAAAACTGTTTTTT CASIPSLGEKLFF
TRBJ1-1 - - 17 TRBV9 TGTGCCAGCAGCGTAGACAACAGGCGAGGCATGAACACTGAAGCTTTCTTT CASSVDNRRGMNTEAFF
TRBJ2-3 TRBD1 - 14 TRBV29-1 TGCAGCGTGACGCCGGGACAGCGCACAGATACGCAGTATTTT CSVTPGQRTDTQYF
TRBJ2-7 TRBD2 - 16 TRBV4-1 TGCGCCAGCAGCCAAGATAGTAGCGGGGGGCCCCTCGAGCAGTACTTC CASSQDSSGGPLEQYF